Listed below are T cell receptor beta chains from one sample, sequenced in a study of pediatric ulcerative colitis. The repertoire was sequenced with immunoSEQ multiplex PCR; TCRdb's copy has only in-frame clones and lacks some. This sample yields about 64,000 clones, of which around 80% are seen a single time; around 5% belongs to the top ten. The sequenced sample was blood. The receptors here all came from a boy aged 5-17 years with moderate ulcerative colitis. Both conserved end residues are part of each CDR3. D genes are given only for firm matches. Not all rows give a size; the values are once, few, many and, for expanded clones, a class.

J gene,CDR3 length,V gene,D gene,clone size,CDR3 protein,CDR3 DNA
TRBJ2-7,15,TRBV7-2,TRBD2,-,CASSSRSGGAYEQYF,TGTGCCAGCAGCTCGCGATCGGGAGGGGCCTACGAGCAGTACTTC
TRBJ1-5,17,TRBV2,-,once,CASSIRDQEYSNQPQHF,TGTGCCAGCAGCATCCGGGACCAAGAATATAGCAATCAGCCCCAGCATTTT
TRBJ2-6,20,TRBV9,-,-,CASSVVGDALRGSGANVLTF,TGTGCCAGCAGCGTAGTAGGGGACGCACTTAGGGGCTCTGGGGCCAACGTCCTGACTTTC
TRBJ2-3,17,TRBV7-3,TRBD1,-,CASSFNGRDRGRDTQYF,TGTGCCAGCAGCTTCAACGGGCGGGACAGGGGGCGAGATACGCAGTATTTT
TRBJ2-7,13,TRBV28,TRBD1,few,CASRPDRVGEQYF,TGTGCCAGCAGACCGGACAGGGTAGGCGAGCAGTACTTC
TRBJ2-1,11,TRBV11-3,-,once,CASSFRGPPFF,TGTGCCAGCAGCTTCCGGGGACCGCCGTTCTTC
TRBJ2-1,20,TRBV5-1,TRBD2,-,CASELLWSGGARSSYNEQFF,TGCGCCAGCGAATTGCTCTGGAGCGGGGGGGCCAGAAGCTCCTACAATGAGCAGTTCTTC
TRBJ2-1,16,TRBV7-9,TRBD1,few,CASSFGGQGAYNEQFF,TGTGCCAGCAGCTTCGGCGGGCAGGGGGCCTACAATGAGCAGTTCTTC
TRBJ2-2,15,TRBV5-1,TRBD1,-,CASSYGQGPAGELFF,TGCGCCAGCAGCTACGGACAGGGTCCAGCCGGGGAGCTGTTTTTT
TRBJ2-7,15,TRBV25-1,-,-,CASSASHDSSYEQYF,TGTGCCAGCAGTGCTTCACACGATAGCTCCTACGAGCAGTACTTC
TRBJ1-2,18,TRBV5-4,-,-,CASSLGRGDPSTNYGYTF,TGTGCCAGCAGCTTGGGGAGAGGGGACCCGAGTACCAACTATGGCTACACCTTC
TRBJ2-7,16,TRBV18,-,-,CASSPPPGKSTYEQYF,TGTGCCAGCTCACCACCGCCGGGGAAGAGTACCTACGAGCAGTACTTC
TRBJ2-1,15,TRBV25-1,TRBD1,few,CASSESGTGDNEQFF,TGTGCCAGCAGTGAATCAGGGACAGGGGACAATGAGCAGTTCTTC
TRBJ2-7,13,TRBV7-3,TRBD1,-,CASSSHGRQGLVF,TGTGCCAGCAGCTCCCACGGCCGACAGGGTTTGGTTTTC
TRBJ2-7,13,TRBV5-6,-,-,CASSLSTGREQYF,TGTGCCAGCAGCTTGTCGACAGGTCGGGAGCAGTACTTC
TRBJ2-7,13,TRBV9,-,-,CASSVADSYEQYF,TGTGCCAGCAGCGTAGCGGATTCCTACGAGCAGTACTTC
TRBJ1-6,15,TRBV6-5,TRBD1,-,CASSQPRQGGSPLHF,TGTGCCAGCAGCCAACCCCGACAGGGAGGGTCACCCCTCCACTTT
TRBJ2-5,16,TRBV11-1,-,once,CASSLVAGTQQETQYF,TGTGCCAGCAGCCTCGTGGCCGGGACTCAGCAAGAGACCCAGTACTTC
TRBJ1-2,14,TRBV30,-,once,CAWSGGAGSDGYTF,TGTGCCTGGAGTGGTGGGGCAGGGTCCGATGGCTACACCTTC
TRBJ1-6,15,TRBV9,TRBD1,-,CASSRTGFLDSPLHF,TGTGCCAGCAGCCGGACAGGGTTTTTAGATTCACCCCTCCACTTT
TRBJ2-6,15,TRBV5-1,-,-,CASSSTGYGANVLTF,TGCGCCAGCAGCTCCACAGGGTATGGGGCCAACGTCCTGACTTTC
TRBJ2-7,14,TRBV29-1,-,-,CSVEDGTGRGEQYF,TGCAGCGTTGAAGATGGGACTGGCCGTGGAGAGCAGTACTTC
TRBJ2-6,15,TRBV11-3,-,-,CASSLRSSGANVLTF,TGTGCCAGCAGCTTACGGAGCTCTGGGGCCAACGTCCTGACTTTC
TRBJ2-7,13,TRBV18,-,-,CASSPGEAYEQYF,TGTGCCAGCTCTCCAGGGGAGGCCTACGAGCAGTACTTC
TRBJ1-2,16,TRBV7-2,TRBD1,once,CASSSPSGTGNYGYTF,TGTGCCAGCAGCTCTCCCTCCGGGACAGGGAACTATGGCTACACCTTC
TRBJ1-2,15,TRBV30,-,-,CAWSATFRDLYGYTF,TGTGCCTGGAGTGCAACCTTCAGGGACCTCTATGGCTACACCTTC
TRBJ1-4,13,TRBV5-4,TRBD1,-,CASSFDRGQKLFF,TGTGCCAGCAGCTTCGACAGGGGGCAAAAACTGTTTTTT